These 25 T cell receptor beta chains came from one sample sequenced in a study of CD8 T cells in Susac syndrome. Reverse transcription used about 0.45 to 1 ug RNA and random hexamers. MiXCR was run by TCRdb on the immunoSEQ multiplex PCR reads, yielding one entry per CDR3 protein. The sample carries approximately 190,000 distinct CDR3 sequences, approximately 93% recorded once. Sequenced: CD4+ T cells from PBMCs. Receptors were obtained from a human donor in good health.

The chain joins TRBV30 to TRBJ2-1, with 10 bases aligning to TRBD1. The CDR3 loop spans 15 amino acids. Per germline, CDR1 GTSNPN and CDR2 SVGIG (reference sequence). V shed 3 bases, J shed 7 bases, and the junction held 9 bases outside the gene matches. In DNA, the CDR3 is TGTGCCTGGAGCCCAAAGGGACAGGGGAATAATGAGCAGTTCTTC. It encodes CAWSPKGQGNNEQFF. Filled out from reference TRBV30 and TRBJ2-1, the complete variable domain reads SQTIHQWPATLVQPVGSPLSLECTVEGTSNPNLYWYRQAAGRGLQLLFYSVGIGQISSEVPQNLSASRPQDRQFILSSKKLLLSDSGFYLCAWSPKGQGNNEQFFGPGTRLTVL.

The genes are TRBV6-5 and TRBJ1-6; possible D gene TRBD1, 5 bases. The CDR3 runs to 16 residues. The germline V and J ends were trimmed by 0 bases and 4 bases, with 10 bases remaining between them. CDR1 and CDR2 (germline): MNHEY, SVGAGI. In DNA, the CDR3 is TGTGCCAGCAGTTACTCGAATGGGGGTTATAATTCACCCCTCCACTTT. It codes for CASSYSNGGYNSPLHF.

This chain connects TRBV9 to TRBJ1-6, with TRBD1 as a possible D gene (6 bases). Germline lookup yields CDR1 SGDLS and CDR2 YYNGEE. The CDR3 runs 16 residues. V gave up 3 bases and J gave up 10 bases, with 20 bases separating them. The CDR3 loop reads CASSGGGGRGSSPLHF. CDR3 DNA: TGTGCCAGCAGCGGGGGAGGGGGAAGAGGGAGCTCACCCCTCCACTTT.

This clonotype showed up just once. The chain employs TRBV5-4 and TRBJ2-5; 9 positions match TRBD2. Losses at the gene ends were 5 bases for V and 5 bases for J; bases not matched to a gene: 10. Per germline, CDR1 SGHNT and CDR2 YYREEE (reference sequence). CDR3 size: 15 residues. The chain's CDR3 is CASRNAGGRDETQYF. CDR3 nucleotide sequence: TGTGCCAGCAGGAATGCGGGGGGGCGGGATGAGACCCAGTACTTC.

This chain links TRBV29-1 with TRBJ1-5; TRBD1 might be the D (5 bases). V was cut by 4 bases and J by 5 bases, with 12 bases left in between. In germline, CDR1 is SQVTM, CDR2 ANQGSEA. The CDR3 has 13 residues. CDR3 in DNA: TGCAGCGTTGCGCGGGGCGCCGATCAGCCCCAGCATTTT. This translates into CSVARGADQPQHF. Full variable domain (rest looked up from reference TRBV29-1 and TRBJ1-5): SAVISQKPSRDICQRGTSLTIQCQVDSQVTMMFWYRQQPGQSLTLIATANQGSEATYESGFVIDKFPISRPNLTFSTLTVSNMSPEDSSIYLCSVARGADQPQHFGDGTRLSIL.

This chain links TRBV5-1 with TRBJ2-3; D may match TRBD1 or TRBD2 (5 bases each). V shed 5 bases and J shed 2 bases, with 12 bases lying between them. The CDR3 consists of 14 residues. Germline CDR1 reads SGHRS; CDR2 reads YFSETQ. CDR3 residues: CASRSRDATDTQYF. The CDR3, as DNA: TGCGCCAGCAGATCCCGGGACGCCACAGATACGCAGTATTTT.

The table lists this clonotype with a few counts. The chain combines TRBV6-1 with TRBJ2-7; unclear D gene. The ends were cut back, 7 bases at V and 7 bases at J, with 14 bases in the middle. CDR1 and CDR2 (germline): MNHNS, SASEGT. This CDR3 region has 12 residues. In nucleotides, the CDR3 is TGTGCCAGCAAGCCCGATCACGGGGAGCAGTACTTC. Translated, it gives CASKPDHGEQYF.

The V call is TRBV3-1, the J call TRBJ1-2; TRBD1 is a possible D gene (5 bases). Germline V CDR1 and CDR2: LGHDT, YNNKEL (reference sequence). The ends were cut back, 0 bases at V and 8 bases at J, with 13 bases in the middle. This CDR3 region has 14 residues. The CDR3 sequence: CASSQDIGTDGYTF. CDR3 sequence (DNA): TGTGCCAGCAGCCAAGATATTGGGACGGACGGCTACACCTTC.

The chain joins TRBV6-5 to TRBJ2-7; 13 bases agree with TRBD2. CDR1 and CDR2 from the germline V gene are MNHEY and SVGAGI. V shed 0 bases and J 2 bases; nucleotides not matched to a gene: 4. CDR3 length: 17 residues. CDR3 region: CASSYSGLAGNPYEQYF. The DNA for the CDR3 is TGTGCCAGCAGTTACTCGGGACTAGCGGGGAATCCCTACGAGCAGTACTTC.

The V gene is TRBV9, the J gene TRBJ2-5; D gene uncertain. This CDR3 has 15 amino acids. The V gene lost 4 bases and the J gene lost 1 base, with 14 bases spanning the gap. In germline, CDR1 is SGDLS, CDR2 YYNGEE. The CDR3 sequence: CASSPRPDVQETQYF. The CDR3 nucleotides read TGTGCCAGCAGCCCCCGACCGGACGTCCAAGAGACCCAGTACTTC.

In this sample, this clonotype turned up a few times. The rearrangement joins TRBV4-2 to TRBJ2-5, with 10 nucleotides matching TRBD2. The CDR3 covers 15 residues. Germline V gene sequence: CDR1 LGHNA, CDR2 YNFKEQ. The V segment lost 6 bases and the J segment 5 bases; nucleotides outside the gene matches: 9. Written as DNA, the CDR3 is TGTGCCAGCAGTAAAGCGGGGGGGCCTGAGGAGACCCAGTACTTC. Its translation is CASSKAGGPEETQYF.

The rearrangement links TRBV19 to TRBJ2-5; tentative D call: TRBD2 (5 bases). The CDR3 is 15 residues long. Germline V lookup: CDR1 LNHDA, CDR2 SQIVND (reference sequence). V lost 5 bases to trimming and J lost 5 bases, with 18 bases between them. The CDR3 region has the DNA TGTGCCAGTAGTCCTAGCTCTCAGGCTTTGGAGACCCAGTACTTC. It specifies CASSPSSQALETQYF.

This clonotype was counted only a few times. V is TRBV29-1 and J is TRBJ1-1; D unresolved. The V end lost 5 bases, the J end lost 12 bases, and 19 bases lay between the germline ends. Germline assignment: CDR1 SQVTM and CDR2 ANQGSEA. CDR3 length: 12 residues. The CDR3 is CSVPDRMRVSFF. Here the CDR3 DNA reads TGCAGCGTTCCGGACCGGATGAGAGTGTCTTTCTTT. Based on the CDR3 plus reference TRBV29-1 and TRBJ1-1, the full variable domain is SAVISQKPSRDICQRGTSLTIQCQVDSQVTMMFWYRQQPGQSLTLIATANQGSEATYESGFVIDKFPISRPNLTFSTLTVSNMSPEDSSIYLCSVPDRMRVSFFGQGTRLTVV.

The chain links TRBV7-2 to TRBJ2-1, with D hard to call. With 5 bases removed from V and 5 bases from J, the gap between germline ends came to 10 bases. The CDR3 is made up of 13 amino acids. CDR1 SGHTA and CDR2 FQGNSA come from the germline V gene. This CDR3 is CASSLYRDNEQFF. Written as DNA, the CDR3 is TGTGCCAGCAGCCTTTACCGGGACAATGAGCAGTTCTTC.

CDR3 nucleotide sequence: TGTGCCAGCAGCTCAAACTCTCTCTCTGGAAACACCATATATTTT. This gives the protein CASSSNSLSGNTIYF. This chain links TRBV11-2 with TRBJ1-3; D not certain. This CDR3 region has 15 residues. V lost 4 bases to trimming and J lost 0 bases, with 10 bases between them. CDR1 and CDR2 from the germline V gene are SGHAT and FQNNGV.

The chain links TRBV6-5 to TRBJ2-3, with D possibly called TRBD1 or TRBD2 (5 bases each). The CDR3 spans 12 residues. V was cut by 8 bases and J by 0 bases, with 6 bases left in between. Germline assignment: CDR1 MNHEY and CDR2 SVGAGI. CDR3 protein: CASGDSTDTQYF. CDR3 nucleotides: TGTGCCAGCGGGGACAGCACAGATACGCAGTATTTT.

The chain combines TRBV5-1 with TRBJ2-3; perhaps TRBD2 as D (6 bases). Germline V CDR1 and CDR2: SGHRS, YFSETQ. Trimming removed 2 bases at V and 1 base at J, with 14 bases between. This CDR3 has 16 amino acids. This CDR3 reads CASSFSRGIGTDTQYF. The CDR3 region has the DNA TGCGCCAGCAGCTTCTCGCGCGGGATTGGCACAGATACGCAGTATTTT.

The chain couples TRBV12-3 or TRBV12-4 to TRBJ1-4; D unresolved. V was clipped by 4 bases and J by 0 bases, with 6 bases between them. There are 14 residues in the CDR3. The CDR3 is CASSYSTTNEKLFF. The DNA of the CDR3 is TGTGCCAGCAGTTACAGTACAACTAATGAAAAACTGTTTTTT.

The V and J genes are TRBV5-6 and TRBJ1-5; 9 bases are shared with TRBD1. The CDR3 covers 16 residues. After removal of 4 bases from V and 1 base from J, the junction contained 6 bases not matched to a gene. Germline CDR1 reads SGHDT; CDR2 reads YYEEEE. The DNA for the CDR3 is TGTGCCAGCAGCCTTAACAGGGGGCAAAGCAATCAGCCCCAGCATTTT. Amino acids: CASSLNRGQSNQPQHF. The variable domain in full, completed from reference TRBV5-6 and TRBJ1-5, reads DAGVTQSPTHLIKTRGQQVTLRCSPKSGHDTVSWYQQALGQGPQFIFQYYEEEERQRGNFPDRFSGHQFPNYSSELNVNALLLGDSALYLCASSLNRGQSNQPQHFGDGTRLSIL.

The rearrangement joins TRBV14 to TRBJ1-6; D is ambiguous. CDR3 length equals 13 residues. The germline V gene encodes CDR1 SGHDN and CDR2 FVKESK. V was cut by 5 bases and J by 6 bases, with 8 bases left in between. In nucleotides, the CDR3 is TGTGCCAGCAGCAAGACGGGTAATTCACCCCTCCACTTT. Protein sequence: CASSKTGNSPLHF. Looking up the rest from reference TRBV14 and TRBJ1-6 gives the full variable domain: EAGVTQFPSHSVIEKGQTVTLRCDPISGHDNLYWYRRVMGKEIKFLLHFVKESKQDESGMPNNRFLAERTGGTYSTLKVQPAELEDSGVYFCASSKTGNSPLHFGNGTRLTVT.

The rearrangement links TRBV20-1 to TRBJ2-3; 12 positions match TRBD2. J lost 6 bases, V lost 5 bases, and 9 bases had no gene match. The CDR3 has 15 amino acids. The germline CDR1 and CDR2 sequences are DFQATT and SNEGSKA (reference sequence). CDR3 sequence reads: CSASRLAGAGDTQYF. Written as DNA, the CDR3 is TGCAGTGCTTCCCGACTAGCGGGGGCGGGGGATACGCAGTATTTT.

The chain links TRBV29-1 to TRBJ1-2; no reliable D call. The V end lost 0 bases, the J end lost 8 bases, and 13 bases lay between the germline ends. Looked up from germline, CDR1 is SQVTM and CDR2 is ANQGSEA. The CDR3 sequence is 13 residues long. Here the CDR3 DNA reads TGCAGCGTTGAAGATAAGGGCGCGGGAGGCTACACCTTC. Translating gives CSVEDKGAGGYTF.

In DNA, the CDR3 is TGTGCCAGCAGCCGCAACCAGGGCGGGGAGACCCAGTACTTC. Its protein is CASSRNQGGETQYF. V usage is TRBV7-9 and J usage is TRBJ2-5; either TRBD1 or TRBD2 may fit D (5 bases each). V dropped 5 bases and J dropped 5 bases, with 15 bases sitting between them. The CDR3 totals 14 residues. The V gene's germline CDR1 is SEHNR and CDR2 FQNEAQ (reference sequence).

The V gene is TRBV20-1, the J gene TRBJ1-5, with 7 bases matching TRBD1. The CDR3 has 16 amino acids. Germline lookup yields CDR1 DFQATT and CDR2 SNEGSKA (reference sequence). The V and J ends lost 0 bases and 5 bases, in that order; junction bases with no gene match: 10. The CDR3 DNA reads TGCAGTGCTAGAGATCTGATAGGGACAGCATATCAGCCCCAGCATTTT. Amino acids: CSARDLIGTAYQPQHF.

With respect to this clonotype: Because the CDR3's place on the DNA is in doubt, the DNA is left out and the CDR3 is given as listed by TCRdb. This chain's CDR3 is CASSSTVQYFGSNTGELFF. V gene TRBV5-6 combines with J gene TRBJ2-2. The CDR3 numbers 19 amino acids, ends counted. Germline CDR1 SGHDT, CDR2 YYEEEE.